Following are 30 T cell receptor beta chains from one sample sequenced in a study of multiple sclerosis patients with progressive multifocal leukoencephalopathy. Stated time point: before natalizumab initiation. TCRdb keeps only in-frame clones here, not all; method: immunoSEQ multiplex PCR. Found here are more than 30,000 clones, 80% to 95% of them singletons; the top ten hold roughly 2%. Material for sequencing was PBMCs. The source is a man under 40 with multiple sclerosis.

V usage is TRBV7-2 and J usage is TRBJ1-5; 7 nucleotides agree with TRBD1. The V gene's germline CDR1 is SGHTA and CDR2 FQGNSA. This CDR3 comprises 14 residues. V lost 5 bases, J lost 3 bases, and 4 bases stayed unmatched. The CDR3 loop is CASSIRGLNQPQHF. For the CDR3, the DNA is TGTGCCAGCAGCATAAGGGGGCTCAATCAGCCCCAGCATTTT.

This chain connects TRBV19 to TRBJ2-7; TRBD1 matches at 8 bases. The germline gives CDR1 LNHDA, CDR2 SQIVND (reference sequence). This CDR3 has 14 residues. V trimming: 7 bases; J trimming: 7 bases; junction bases outside the gene matches: 12. The CDR3, as DNA: TGTGCCAGTAAGGGGACAGGTGACCGAGGGGAGCAGTACTTC. Protein sequence: CASKGTGDRGEQYF. Filled out from reference TRBV19 and TRBJ2-7, the complete variable domain reads DGGITQSPKYLFRKEGQNVTLSCEQNLNHDAMYWYRQDPGQGLRLIYYSQIVNDFQKGDIAEGYSVSREKKESFPLTVTSAQKNPTAFYLCASKGTGDRGEQYFGPGTRLTVT.

This clone was detected once. This chain connects TRBV5-5 to TRBJ1-3, with unresolved D. The CDR3 is made up of 17 amino acids. The V gene lost 4 bases and the J gene lost 0 bases, with 17 bases spanning the gap. CDR1 SGHKS and CDR2 YYEKEE come from the germline V gene (reference sequence). CDR3: CASSLGRAQISGNTIYF. Here the CDR3 DNA reads TGTGCCAGCAGCCTTGGTCGGGCTCAAATCTCTGGAAACACCATATATTTT. Supplemented by reference TRBV5-5 and TRBJ1-3, the full variable domain reads DAGVTQSPTHLIKTRGQQVTLRCSPISGHKSVSWYQQVLGQGPQFIFQYYEKEERGRGNFPDRFSARQFPNYSSELNVNALLLGDSALYLCASSLGRAQISGNTIYFGEGSWLTVV.

This clone was observed a single time. The chain has TRBV7-9 and TRBJ1-1; D may be TRBD1 (5 bases). The CDR3 is made up of 13 amino acids. Between the trimmed V and J ends, which lost 7 bases and 6 bases, there was a span of 15 bases. Germline CDR1 is SEHNR and CDR2 is FQNEAQ (reference sequence). CDR3 protein: CASTLGVVAEAFF. In DNA form, the CDR3 reads TGTGCCAGCACCTTGGGGGTGGTTGCTGAAGCTTTCTTT.

Points on this clone: The conserved phenylalanine or tryptophan is not found at the CDR3 terminus, so this likely reflects a read error. The chain couples TRBV19 to TRBJ1-2; no clear D gene. Germline values: CDR1 LNHDA, CDR2 SQIVND (reference sequence). With 7 bases removed from V and 5 bases from J, the gap between germline ends came to 17 bases. The CDR3 is 14 amino acids. This CDR3 reads CASMGEQYGYGYTI. DNA of the CDR3: TGTGCCAGTATGGGTGAACAGTATGGGTATGGCTACACCATC.

This clone was observed a single time. The rearrangement uses TRBV5-1 and TRBJ2-7; TRBD1 agrees at 11 bases. J gave up 4 bases and V 2 bases, and 8 bases lay outside the gene matches. This CDR3 region has 16 residues. The germline CDR1 and CDR2 sequences are SGHRS and YFSETQ. In DNA, the CDR3 is TGCGCCAGCAGCTTACGAGGGACAGGGGGTTTTTACGAGCAGTACTTC. As protein: CASSLRGTGGFYEQYF.

The V call is TRBV5-1, the J call TRBJ2-2; 8 bases match TRBD2. CDR1 is SGHRS and CDR2 is YFSETQ in the germline V gene. This CDR3 is built from 15 residues. V lost 4 bases, J lost 5 bases, and 7 bases stayed unmatched. CDR3 amino acids: CASSSSGIGTGELFF. The CDR3 nucleotides read TGCGCCAGCAGCAGTAGCGGGATAGGGACCGGGGAGCTGTTTTTT.

This clone is a singleton in its sample. The chain employs TRBV19 and TRBJ2-4; D gene uncertain. CDR1 and CDR2 from the germline V gene are LNHDA and SQIVND (reference sequence). The CDR3 loop spans 11 amino acids. The CDR3 is CAVESRNIQYF. The CDR3 coding sequence is TGTGCAGTGGAGAGCAGAAACATTCAGTACTTC.

The chain is built from TRBV4-3 and TRBJ1-4; TRBD1 aligns across 7 bases. The CDR3 contains 15 residues. V lost 4 bases to trimming and J lost 8 bases; unmatched junction nucleotides: 10. Germline V gene data show CDR1 as LGHNA and CDR2 as YSLEER. In nucleotides, the CDR3 is TGCGCCAGCAGCCCACTTGGACAGGAGGGAGAAAAACTGTTTTTT. Translated, it gives CASSPLGQEGEKLFF.

The rearrangement uses TRBV6-5 and TRBJ1-1, with D maybe TRBD1 (5 bases). Trimming removed 0 bases from V and 4 bases from J, with 6 bases in between. The CDR3 extends over 13 amino acids. Germline V gene lookup returns CDR1 MNHEY and CDR2 SVGAGI. For the CDR3, the DNA is TGTGCCAGCAGTTACTCGGGACGCACTGAAGCTTTCTTT. It specifies CASSYSGRTEAFF.

The chain couples TRBV4-2 to TRBJ2-2; 8 bases align to TRBD1. The germline V gene has CDR1 LGHNA and CDR2 YNFKEQ. V shed 3 bases and J 5 bases; nucleotides not matched to a gene: 14. The length of the CDR3 is 18 residues. Here the CDR3 DNA reads TGTGCCAGCAGCCAGGATATCTGGACAGGGTCTGGTACCGGGGAGCTGTTTTTT. As protein: CASSQDIWTGSGTGELFF.

V is TRBV7-2 and J is TRBJ1-5; no definite D call. CDR1 is SGHTA, CDR2 FQGNSA, per germline. The ends were cut back, 2 bases at V and 7 bases at J, with 6 bases in the middle. The CDR3 contains 12 residues. The CDR3 sequence: CASSLNGQPQHF. CDR3 DNA: TGTGCCAGCAGCTTAAACGGCCAGCCCCAGCATTTT. The full variable domain, rest sourced from reference TRBV7-2 and TRBJ1-5, is GAGVSQSPSNKVTEKGKDVELRCDPISGHTALYWYRQSLGQGLEFLIYFQGNSAPDKSGLPSDRFSAERTGGSVSTLTIQRTQQEDSAVYLCASSLNGQPQHFGDGTRLSIL.

V gene TRBV2 combines with J gene TRBJ2-2; 7 bases match TRBD1. The length of the CDR3 is 15 residues. V was clipped by 4 bases and J by 5 bases; unmatched bases: 7. Germline assignment: CDR1 SNHLY and CDR2 FYNNEI. CDR3 loop: CASSGKGQNTGELFF. CDR3 nucleotide sequence: TGTGCCAGCAGTGGAAAGGGACAGAATACCGGGGAGCTGTTTTTT. Supplemented by reference TRBV2 and TRBJ2-2, the full variable domain reads EPEVTQTPSHQVTQMGQEVILRCVPISNHLYFYWYRQILGQKVEFLVSFYNNEISEKSEIFDDQFSVERPDGSNFTLKIRSTKLEDSAMYFCASSGKGQNTGELFFGEGSRLTVL.

The chain couples TRBV5-1 to TRBJ2-2; D gene unclear. Germline V gives CDR1 SGHRS, CDR2 YFSETQ. Trimming took off 1 base at V and 6 bases at J, with 10 bases between the two ends. The CDR3 spans 14 residues. The CDR3 loop is CASSLSAGPGELFF. The CDR3, as DNA: TGCGCCAGCAGCTTGTCGGCCGGCCCCGGGGAGCTGTTTTTT. Drawing the rest from reference TRBV5-1 and TRBJ2-2, the complete variable domain is KAGVTQTPRYLIKTRGQQVTLSCSPISGHRSVSWYQQTPGQGLQFLFEYFSETQRNKGNFPGRFSGRQFSNSRSEMNVSTLELGDSALYLCASSLSAGPGELFFGEGSRLTVL.

The chain has TRBV5-6 and TRBJ2-1; D is undetermined. The length of the CDR3 is 11 residues. Germline loops: CDR1 SGHDT, CDR2 YYEEEE. V lost 0 bases and J 10 bases, leaving 5 bases between the germline ends. The chain's CDR3 is CASSLVEEQFF. As DNA, the CDR3 is TGTGCCAGCAGCTTGGTTGAAGAGCAGTTCTTC.

The chain uses TRBV7-2 and TRBJ1-5; D may be TRBD1 (5 bases). Germline CDR1 reads SGHTA; CDR2 reads FQGNSA. The CDR3 is 14 residues long. V shed 5 bases and J shed 4 bases, with 12 bases lying between them. The CDR3 reads CASSQGAGNQPQHF. The CDR3 nucleotides read TGTGCCAGCAGCCAAGGGGCAGGAAATCAGCCCCAGCATTTT.

This chain links TRBV4-1 with TRBJ1-2, with 9 bases lining up with TRBD1. This CDR3 is 16 amino acids long. The V segment lost 4 bases and the J segment 0 bases; nucleotides outside the gene matches: 6. The germline V gene has CDR1 MGHRA and CDR2 YSYEKL. CDR3 DNA sequence: TGCGCCAGCAGCCTGGGACAGGGCTTAGCTAACTATGGCTACACCTTC. Amino acid sequence: CASSLGQGLANYGYTF.

The chain links TRBV5-5 to TRBJ2-1, with a tentative D call TRBD1 (5 bases). This CDR3 region has 15 residues. V lost 0 bases, J lost 3 bases, and 10 bases lay in between. CDR1 is SGHKS, CDR2 YYEKEE, per germline (reference sequence). The CDR3 region has the DNA TGTGCCAGCAGCTTGGGGGCAGGGAACTACAATGAGCAGTTCTTC. This translates into CASSLGAGNYNEQFF.

The chain couples TRBV2 to TRBJ1-2, with 7 bases fitting TRBD1. This CDR3 has 17 residues. Germline assignment: CDR1 SNHLY and CDR2 FYNNEI. J gave up 2 bases and V 7 bases, and 16 bases lay outside the gene matches. The DNA of the CDR3 is TGTGCCAGCACTCGTAAGGACAGGAGGGACAAAAACTATGGCTACACCTTC. Amino acid sequence: CASTRKDRRDKNYGYTF.

The chain carries TRBV5-4 and TRBJ2-1; no clear D. V was pared by 0 bases and J by 4 bases, with 5 bases between. The germline CDR1 and CDR2 sequences are SGHNT and YYREEE (reference sequence). This CDR3 region has 13 residues. The CDR3 DNA is TGTGCCAGCAGCTTGGTCGGGTACAATGAGCAGTTCTTC. Translating gives CASSLVGYNEQFF.

The genes are TRBV10-3 and TRBJ1-2, with unresolved D. The CDR3 is 12 residues long. Germline-derived CDR1 and CDR2 are ENHRY and SYGVKD. Deletions cut 8 bases from V and 0 bases from J, with 7 bases between. CDR3 amino acids: CAILESNYGYTF. The CDR3 bases are TGTGCCATCCTAGAGTCTAACTATGGCTACACCTTC.

The chain is built from TRBV18 and TRBJ1-2; D gene uncertain. The CDR3 is made up of 15 amino acids. Germline V gene sequence: CDR1 KGHSH, CDR2 LQKENI. V was clipped by 0 bases and J by 4 bases, with 12 bases between them. DNA for the CDR3: TGTGCCAGCTCACCACCTGGCAGTTTGGCCTATGGCTACACCTTC. Its protein product is CASSPPGSLAYGYTF.

J is TRBJ2-2 and V is TRBV4-3; TRBD2 is a possible D gene (6 bases). This CDR3 has 16 amino acids. Germline CDR1 LGHNA, CDR2 YSLEER. V was pared by 4 bases and J by 2 bases, with 14 bases between. The CDR3: CASSPPGLINTGELFF. Here the CDR3 DNA reads TGCGCCAGCAGCCCCCCGGGACTTATCAACACCGGGGAGCTGTTTTTT.

This chain joins TRBV7-6 and TRBJ1-5, with unresolved D. V dropped 5 bases and J dropped 1 base, with 6 bases sitting between them. The CDR3 covers 13 residues. Per the germline V gene, CDR1 is SGHVS and CDR2 is FNYEAQ. For the CDR3, the DNA is TGTGCCAGCAGCCAAGACAGCAATCAGCCCCAGCATTTT. This codes for CASSQDSNQPQHF.

J is TRBJ2-7 and V is TRBV7-3; D perhaps matches TRBD2 (5 bases). CDR3 length: 17 amino acids. Germline loops: CDR1 SGHTA, CDR2 FQGTGA. The ends were cut back, 5 bases at V and 7 bases at J, with 27 bases in the middle. The CDR3 sequence is CASSPGIGWDATGEQYF. Here the CDR3 DNA reads TGTGCCAGCAGCCCCGGTATAGGGTGGGATGCCACGGGAGAGCAGTACTTC.

The V and J genes are TRBV7-9 and TRBJ1-3; tentative D call: TRBD1 (5 bases). V was clipped by 1 base and J by 2 bases, with 9 bases between them. The CDR3 totals 15 residues. Germline CDR1 and CDR2: SEHNR and FQNEAQ (reference sequence). CDR3 protein: CASSLDGRAGNTIYF. CDR3 in DNA: TGTGCCAGCAGCTTAGATGGCAGGGCTGGAAACACCATATATTTT.

This clone was recorded only once. The chain links TRBV7-2 to TRBJ1-5; D ambiguous. Germline loops: CDR1 SGHTA, CDR2 FQGNSA. The CDR3 runs to 13 residues. Between the trimmed V and J ends, which lost 2 bases and 7 bases, there was a span of 9 bases. The CDR3 is CASSLYPDQPQHF. The CDR3 DNA follows: TGTGCCAGCAGCTTATACCCCGACCAGCCCCAGCATTTT. Using reference TRBV7-2 and TRBJ1-5 for the parts outside the CDR3, the full variable domain is GAGVSQSPSNKVTEKGKDVELRCDPISGHTALYWYRQSLGQGLEFLIYFQGNSAPDKSGLPSDRFSAERTGGSVSTLTIQRTQQEDSAVYLCASSLYPDQPQHFGDGTRLSIL.

The chain is built from TRBV7-9 and TRBJ1-1, with 7 bases matching TRBD1. Germline V gene lookup returns CDR1 SEHNR and CDR2 FQNEAQ (reference sequence). The V segment lost 5 bases and the J segment 1 base; nucleotides outside the gene matches: 7. The CDR3 runs to 15 residues. The CDR3 region has the DNA TGTGCCAGCAGCCTACGGGGACAGCCGAACACTGAAGCTTTCTTT. The encoded protein is CASSLRGQPNTEAFF.

The V call is TRBV9, the J call TRBJ2-1, with 10 nucleotides matching TRBD2. The CDR3 totals 16 residues. Looked up from germline, CDR1 is SGDLS and CDR2 is YYNGEE. The junction had 7 bases not matched to a gene; V was cut back by 3 bases and J by 4 bases. The CDR3 spells CASSDLTSGTYNEQFF. The CDR3 DNA reads as TGTGCCAGCAGCGACCTCACTAGCGGGACTTACAATGAGCAGTTCTTC.

The chain employs TRBV5-6 and TRBJ2-5; 7 positions agree with TRBD2. This CDR3 has 14 residues. Trimming cost V 5 bases and J 2 bases; bases outside gene matches: 6. The V gene's germline CDR1 is SGHDT and CDR2 YYEEEE. The CDR3 loop is CASSYRAGQETQYF. CDR3 DNA sequence: TGTGCCAGCAGTTATCGAGCGGGACAAGAGACCCAGTACTTC.